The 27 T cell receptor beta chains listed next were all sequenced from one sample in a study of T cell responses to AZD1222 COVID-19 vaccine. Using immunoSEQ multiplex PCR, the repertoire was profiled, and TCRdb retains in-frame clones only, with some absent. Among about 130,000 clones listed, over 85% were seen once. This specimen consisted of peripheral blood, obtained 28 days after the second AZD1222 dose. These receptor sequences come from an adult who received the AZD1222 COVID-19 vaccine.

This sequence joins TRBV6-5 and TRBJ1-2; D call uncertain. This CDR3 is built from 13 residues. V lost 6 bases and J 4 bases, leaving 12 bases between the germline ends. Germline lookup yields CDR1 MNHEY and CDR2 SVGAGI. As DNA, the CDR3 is TGTGCCAGCAGAGCTCCGGGGTCCTATGGCTACACCTTC. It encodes CASRAPGSYGYTF.

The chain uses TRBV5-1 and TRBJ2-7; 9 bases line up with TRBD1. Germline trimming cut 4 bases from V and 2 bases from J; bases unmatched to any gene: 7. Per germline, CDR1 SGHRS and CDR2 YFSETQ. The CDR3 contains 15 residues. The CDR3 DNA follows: TGCGCCAGCAGCCAAACCGGGACAGGGCCCTACGAGCAGTACTTC. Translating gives CASSQTGTGPYEQYF.

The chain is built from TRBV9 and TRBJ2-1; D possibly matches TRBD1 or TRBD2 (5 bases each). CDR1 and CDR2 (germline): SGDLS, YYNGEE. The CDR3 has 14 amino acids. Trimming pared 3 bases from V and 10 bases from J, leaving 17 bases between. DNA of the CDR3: TGTGCCAGCAGCGCCGGGACCAAGGCAGGAGAGCAGTTCTTC. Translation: CASSAGTKAGEQFF.

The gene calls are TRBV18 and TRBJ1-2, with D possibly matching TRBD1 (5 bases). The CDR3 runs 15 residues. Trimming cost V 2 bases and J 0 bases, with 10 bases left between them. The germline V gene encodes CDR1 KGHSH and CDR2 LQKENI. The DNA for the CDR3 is TGTGCCAGCTCACCAGAGACAGCTTCTAACTATGGCTACACCTTC. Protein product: CASSPETASNYGYTF.

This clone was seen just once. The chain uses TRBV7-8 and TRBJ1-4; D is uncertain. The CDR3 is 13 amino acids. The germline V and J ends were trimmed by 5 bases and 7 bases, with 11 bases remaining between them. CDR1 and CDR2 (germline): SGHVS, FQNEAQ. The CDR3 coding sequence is TGTGCCAGCAGCCAGCGAAGCTTTGAAAAACTGTTTTTT. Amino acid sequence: CASSQRSFEKLFF.

CDR3 sequence: CASSLSRSNQPQHF. The CDR3 DNA reads as TGTGCCAGCAGTTTATCGAGGAGCAATCAGCCCCAGCATTTT. The rearrangement links TRBV27 to TRBJ1-5, with D hard to call. Per the germline V gene, CDR1 is MNHEY and CDR2 is SMNVEV (reference sequence). This CDR3 region has 14 residues. V dropped 0 bases and J dropped 1 base, with 4 bases sitting between them.

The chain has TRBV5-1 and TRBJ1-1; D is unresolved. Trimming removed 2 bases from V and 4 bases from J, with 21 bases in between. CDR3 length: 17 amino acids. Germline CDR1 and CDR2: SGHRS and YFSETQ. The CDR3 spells CASSFGPTVGAATEAFF. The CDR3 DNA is TGCGCCAGCAGCTTTGGACCCACGGTCGGAGCGGCCACTGAAGCTTTCTTT.

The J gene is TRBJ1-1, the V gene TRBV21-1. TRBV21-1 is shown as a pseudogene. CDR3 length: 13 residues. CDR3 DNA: TGTGCCAGCAGCAAAGTTGGCGGCACTGAAGCTTTCTTT. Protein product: CASSKVGGTEAFF.

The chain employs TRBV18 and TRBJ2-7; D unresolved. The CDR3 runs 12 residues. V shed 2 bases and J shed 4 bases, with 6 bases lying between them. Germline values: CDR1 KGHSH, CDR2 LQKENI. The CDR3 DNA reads TGTGCCAGCTCACCAGGTCTTTACGAGCAGTACTTC. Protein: CASSPGLYEQYF.

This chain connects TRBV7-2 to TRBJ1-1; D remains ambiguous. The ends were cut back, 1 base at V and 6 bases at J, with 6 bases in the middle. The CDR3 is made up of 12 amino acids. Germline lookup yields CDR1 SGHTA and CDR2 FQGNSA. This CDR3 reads CASSLGSAEAFF. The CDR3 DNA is TGTGCCAGCAGCTTAGGGTCCGCTGAAGCTTTCTTT. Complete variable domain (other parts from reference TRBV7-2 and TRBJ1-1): GAGVSQSPSNKVTEKGKDVELRCDPISGHTALYWYRQSLGQGLEFLIYFQGNSAPDKSGLPSDRFSAERTGGSVSTLTIQRTQQEDSAVYLCASSLGSAEAFFGQGTRLTVV.

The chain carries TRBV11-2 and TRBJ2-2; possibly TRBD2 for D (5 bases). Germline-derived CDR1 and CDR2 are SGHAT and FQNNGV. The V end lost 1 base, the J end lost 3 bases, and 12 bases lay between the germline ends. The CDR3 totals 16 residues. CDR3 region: CASSLAGFIDTGELFF. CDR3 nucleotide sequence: TGTGCCAGCAGCTTAGCGGGATTTATTGACACCGGGGAGCTGTTTTTT.

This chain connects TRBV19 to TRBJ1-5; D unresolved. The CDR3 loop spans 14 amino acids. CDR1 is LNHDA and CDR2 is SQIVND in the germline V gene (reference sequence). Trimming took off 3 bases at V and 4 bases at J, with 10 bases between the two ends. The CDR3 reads CASSIEQWNQPQHF. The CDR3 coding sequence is TGTGCCAGTAGTATCGAACAGTGGAATCAGCCCCAGCATTTT.

CDR3 sequence reads: CASSLVPGTSGRGNIQYF. The DNA for the CDR3 is TGTGCCAGCAGCTTAGTGCCCGGGACTAGCGGGAGGGGAAACATTCAGTACTTC. The chain joins TRBV7-2 to TRBJ2-4; 16 bases map to TRBD2. After removal of 1 base from V and 6 bases from J, the junction contained 6 bases not matched to a gene. The CDR3 extends over 18 amino acids. The germline V gene encodes CDR1 SGHTA and CDR2 FQGNSA.

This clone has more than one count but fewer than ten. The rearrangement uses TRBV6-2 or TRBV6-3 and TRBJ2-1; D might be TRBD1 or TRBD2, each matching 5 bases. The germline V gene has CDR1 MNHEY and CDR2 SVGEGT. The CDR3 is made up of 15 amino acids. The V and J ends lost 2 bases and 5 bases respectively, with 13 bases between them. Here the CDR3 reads CASSYPGLNNNEQFF. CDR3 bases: TGTGCCAGCAGTTACCCGGGGCTCAATAACAATGAGCAGTTCTTC.

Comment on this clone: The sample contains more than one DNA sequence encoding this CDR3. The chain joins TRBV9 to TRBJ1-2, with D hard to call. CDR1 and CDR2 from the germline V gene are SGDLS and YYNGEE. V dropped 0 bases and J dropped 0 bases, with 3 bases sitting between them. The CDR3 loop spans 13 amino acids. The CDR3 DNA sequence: TGTGCCAGCAGCGTAGACGCTAACTATGGCTACACCTTC. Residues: CASSVDANYGYTF.

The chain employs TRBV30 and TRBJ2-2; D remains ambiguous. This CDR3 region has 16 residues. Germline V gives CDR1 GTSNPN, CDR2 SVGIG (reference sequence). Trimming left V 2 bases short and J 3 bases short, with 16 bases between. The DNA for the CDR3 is TGTGCCTGGAGTTCCCCGTCGGACGGATACACCGGGGAGCTGTTTTTT. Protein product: CAWSSPSDGYTGELFF.

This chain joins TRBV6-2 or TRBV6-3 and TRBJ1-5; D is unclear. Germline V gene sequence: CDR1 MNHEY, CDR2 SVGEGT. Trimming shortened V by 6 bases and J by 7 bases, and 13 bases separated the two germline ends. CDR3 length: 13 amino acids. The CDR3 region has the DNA TGTGCCAGCAGCCAAACAGATCACCAGCCCCAGCATTTT. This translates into CASSQTDHQPQHF.

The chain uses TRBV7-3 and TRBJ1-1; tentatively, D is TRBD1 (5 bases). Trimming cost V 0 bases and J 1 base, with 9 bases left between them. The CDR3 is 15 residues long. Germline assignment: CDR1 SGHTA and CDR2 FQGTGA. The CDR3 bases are TGTGCCAGCAGCTTAACGGGGCGGTCGAACACTGAAGCTTTCTTT. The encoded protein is CASSLTGRSNTEAFF.

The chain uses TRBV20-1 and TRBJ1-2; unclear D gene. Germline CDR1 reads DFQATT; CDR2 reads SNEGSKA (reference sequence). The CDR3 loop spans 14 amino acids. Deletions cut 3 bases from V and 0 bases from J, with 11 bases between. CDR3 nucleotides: TGCAGTGCTAGTCATCAGGAGACTAACTATGGCTACACCTTC. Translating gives CSASHQETNYGYTF.

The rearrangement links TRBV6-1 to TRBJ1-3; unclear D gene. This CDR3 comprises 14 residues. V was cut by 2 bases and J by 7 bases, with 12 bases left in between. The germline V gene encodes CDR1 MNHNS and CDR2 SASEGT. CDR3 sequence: CASSEWGLGNTIYF. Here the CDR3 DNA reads TGTGCCAGCAGTGAATGGGGATTGGGGAACACCATATATTTT.

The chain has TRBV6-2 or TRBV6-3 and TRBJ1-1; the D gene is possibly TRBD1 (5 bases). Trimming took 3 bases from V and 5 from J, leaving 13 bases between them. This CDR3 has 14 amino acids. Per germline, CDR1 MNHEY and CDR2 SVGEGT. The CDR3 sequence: CASSYRGFGTEAFF. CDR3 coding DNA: TGTGCCAGCAGTTATAGGGGATTCGGAACTGAAGCTTTCTTT.

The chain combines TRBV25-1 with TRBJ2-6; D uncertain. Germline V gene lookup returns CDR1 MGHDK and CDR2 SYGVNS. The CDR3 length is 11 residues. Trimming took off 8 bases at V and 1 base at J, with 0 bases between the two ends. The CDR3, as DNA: TGTGCCAGCTCTGGGGCCAACGTCCTGACTTTC. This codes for CASSGANVLTF.

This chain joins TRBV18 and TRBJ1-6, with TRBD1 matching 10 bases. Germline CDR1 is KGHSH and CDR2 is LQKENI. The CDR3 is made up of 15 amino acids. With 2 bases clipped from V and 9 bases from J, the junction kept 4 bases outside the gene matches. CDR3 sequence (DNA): TGTGCCAGCTCACCAGGACAGGGGGAGGGTTCACCCCTCCACTTT. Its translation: CASSPGQGEGSPLHF.

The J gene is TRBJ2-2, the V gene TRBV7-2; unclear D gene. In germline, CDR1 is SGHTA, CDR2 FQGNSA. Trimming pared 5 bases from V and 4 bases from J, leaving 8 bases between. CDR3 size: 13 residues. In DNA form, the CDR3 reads TGTGCCAGCAGCCCAGTTTCCACCGGGGAGCTGTTTTTT. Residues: CASSPVSTGELFF.

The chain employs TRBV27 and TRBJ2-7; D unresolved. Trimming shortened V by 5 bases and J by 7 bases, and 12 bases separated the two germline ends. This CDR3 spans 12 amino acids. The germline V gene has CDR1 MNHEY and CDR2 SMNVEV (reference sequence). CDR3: CASSPLLGEQYF. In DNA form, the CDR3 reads TGTGCCAGCAGTCCCCTCTTGGGGGAGCAGTACTTC.

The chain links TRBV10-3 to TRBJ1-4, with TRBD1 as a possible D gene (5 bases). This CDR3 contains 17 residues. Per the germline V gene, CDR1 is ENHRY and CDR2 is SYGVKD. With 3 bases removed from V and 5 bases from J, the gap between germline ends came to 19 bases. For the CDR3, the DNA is TGTGCCATCAGTGAAGACAGACACTCCCAGACAAATGAAAAACTGTTTTTT. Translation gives CAISEDRHSQTNEKLFF.

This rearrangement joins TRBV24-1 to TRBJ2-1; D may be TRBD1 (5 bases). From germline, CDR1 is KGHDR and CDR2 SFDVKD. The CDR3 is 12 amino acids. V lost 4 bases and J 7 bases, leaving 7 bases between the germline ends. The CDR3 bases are TGTGCCACCAGTGAACGACAGAATGAGCAGTTCTTC. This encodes CATSERQNEQFF.